This T cell receptor beta chain was recorded in a study of blood T cell repertoires in COVID-19. Study-wide context: Samples came from the United States, Italy and Spain, spanning acute and convalescent COVID-19.

This CDR3 has 15 amino acids. The germline V gene encodes CDR1 SGHNT and CDR2 YENEEA. Deletions cut 1 base from V and 1 base from J, with 10 bases between. Enrollees, roughly 18 to 89 years old, lived in 25 or so US areas. Each recovered donor of Cohort 3 presented with two negative PCRs, clearance, or symptom resolution. Produced via immunoSEQ multiplex PCR; TCRdb's table is partial and in-frame only. The sample lists 200,000 to 250,000 clones; about 83% were seen once. The source is a woman aged 40 to 50 who had recovered from COVID-19. The material sequenced was PBMCs or T cells enriched from blood (not recorded which). The chain joins TRBV11-3 to TRBJ1-1, with D perhaps matching TRBD1 (6 bases). DNA for the CDR3: TGTGCCAGCAGCTTAGGTGGGGGCGCGAACACTGAAGCTTTCTTT. Protein sequence: CASSLGGGANTEAFF.